The clone carrying this TCR beta chain was seen many times. Its antigen is unknown. Germline CDR1 reads LGHNA; CDR2 reads YNFKEQ. The CDR3 runs 14 residues. The V end was cut by 1 base, the J end by 8 bases, with 12 bases between. Alpha and beta constant-region primers primed reverse transcription of 400 to 650 ng RNA. Each of the alpha and beta chains got its own library through chain-specific third strand synthesis with indices. Using its own MiXCR run on the 5' RACE reads, TCRdb lists one record per CDR3 protein. This repertoire shows approximately 8,500 distinct CDR3 sequences, roughly 6.1% found once; its top ten account for 22%. No cell fractionation was done, so the repertoire covers all unsorted peripheral blood T cells. Peripheral blood, roughly 2.5 ml, was drawn for RNA extraction. This record comes from a study of HIV-infected patients and healthy controls. Turning to the study itself: No general T-cell lymphocytopenia was present, and per-chain CDR3 totals resembled those of controls.

Overall study results and limits: Compared with untreated HIV+ repertoires, healthy controls showed roughly threefold more distinct CDR3s and higher Shannon diversity.

The chain couples TRBV4-2 to TRBJ2-1; possibly TRBD1 or TRBD2 for D (6 bases each). The TCR sequence derives from an adult with HIV infection. This specimen consisted of blood, obtained before antiretroviral therapy. CDR3 sequence (DNA): TGTGCCAGCAGCCAAGCAAGGGGGGCCTATGAGCAGTTCTTC. Its translation is CASSQARGAYEQFF.